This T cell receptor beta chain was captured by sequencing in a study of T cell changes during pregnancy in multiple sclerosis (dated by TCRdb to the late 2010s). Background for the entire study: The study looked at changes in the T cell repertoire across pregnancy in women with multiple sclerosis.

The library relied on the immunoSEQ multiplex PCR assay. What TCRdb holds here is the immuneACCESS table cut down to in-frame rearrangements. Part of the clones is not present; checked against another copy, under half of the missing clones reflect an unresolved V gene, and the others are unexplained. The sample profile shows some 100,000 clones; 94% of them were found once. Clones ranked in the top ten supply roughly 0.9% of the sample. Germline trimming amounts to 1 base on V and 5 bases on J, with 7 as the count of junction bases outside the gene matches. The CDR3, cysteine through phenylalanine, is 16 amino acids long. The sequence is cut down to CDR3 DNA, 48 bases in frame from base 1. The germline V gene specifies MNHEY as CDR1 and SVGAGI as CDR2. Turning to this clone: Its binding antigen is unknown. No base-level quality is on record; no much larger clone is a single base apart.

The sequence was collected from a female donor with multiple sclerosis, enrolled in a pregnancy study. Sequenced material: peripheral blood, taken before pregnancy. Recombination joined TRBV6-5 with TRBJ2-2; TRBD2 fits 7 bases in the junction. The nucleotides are TGTGCCAGCAGTTACTTGGTAGCGGGTCGAACCGGGGAGCTGTTTTTT. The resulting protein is CASSYLVAGRTGELFF.